This T cell receptor beta chain was recovered during a study of T-cell reconstitution after alpha-beta-depleted transplantation in children. CDR1 and CDR2 (germline): SNHLY, FYNNEI. The ends lost 10 bases at V and 2 bases at J; junction bases unmatched: 7. The CDR3 extends over 14 amino acids. For TCRbeta, the library was prepared with unique molecular identifiers. TCRdb ran MiXCR on the PCR reads and lists one entry per CDR3 protein. This sample yields around 960,000 distinct CDR3 sequences, of which roughly 31% are seen a single time; under 30% belongs to the top ten. The clonotype comes from a boy less than two years old who had a stem cell transplant for SCID, so the T cells may come from the graft donor. The sequences come from PBMCs, mostly from graft donor cells, collected 360 days after TCRalphabeta/CD19-depleted stem cell transplant. The genes are TRBV2 and TRBJ2-5, with 10 positions matching TRBD2. CDR3 region: CATHRTSGQETQYF. The CDR3 DNA is TGTGCCACCCACCGGACTAGCGGTCAAGAGACCCAGTACTTC.